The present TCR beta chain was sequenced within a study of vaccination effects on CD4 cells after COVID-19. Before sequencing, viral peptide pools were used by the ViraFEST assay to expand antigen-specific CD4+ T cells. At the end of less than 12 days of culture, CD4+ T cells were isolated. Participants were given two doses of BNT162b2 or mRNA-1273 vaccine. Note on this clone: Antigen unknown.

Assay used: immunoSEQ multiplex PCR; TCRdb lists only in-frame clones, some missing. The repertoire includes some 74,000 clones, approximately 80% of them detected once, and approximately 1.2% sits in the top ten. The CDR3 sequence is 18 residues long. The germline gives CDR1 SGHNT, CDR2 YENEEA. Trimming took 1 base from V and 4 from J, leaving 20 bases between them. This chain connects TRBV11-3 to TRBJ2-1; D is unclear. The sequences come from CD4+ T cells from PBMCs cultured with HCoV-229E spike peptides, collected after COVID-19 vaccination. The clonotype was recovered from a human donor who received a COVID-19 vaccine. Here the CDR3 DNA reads TGTGCCAGCAGCTTAGGGATGAGGAAGGGCGGCGGTTACAATGAGCAGTTCTTC. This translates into CASSLGMRKGGGYNEQFF.